This T cell receptor beta chain is from a study of blood T cell repertoires in COVID-19 (dated by TCRdb to the early 2020s). Looking at the study overall: Samples from collaborators originated in the United States, Italy and Spain and spanned both the acute and convalescent phases of COVID-19. HLA class I and class II types, where available, came from metadata supplied by the sample provider rather than from assay-based typing. Samples were obtained from the ongoing ImmuneRACE study (first 160 participants) and from approximately 1,200 subjects provided by 6 global collaborators. The repertoires were released in a freely available public database meant as a resource for research on the immune response to SARS-CoV-2. A de-identified subject ID, COVID-19 status, age in years and sex were almost always included in the sample metadata. The dataset comprised deeply sampled blood TCRbeta repertoires from subjects exposed to, actively infected with, or recovered from COVID-19. The prospective study material was composed of cDNA or gDNA derived from T cells, B-cell-depleted T cells, or PBMCs.

TCRbeta CDR3 regions were amplified from genomic DNA using the immunoSEQ Assay, a bias-controlled multiplex PCR. In the authors' own workflow: The number of nucleated cells in each sample was estimated from the amplification of reference gene primers within the assay. Sequence reads were collapsed and filtered to measure the absolute abundance of every unique TCRbeta CDR3 rearrangement. For each sample, productive Simpson clonality was calculated by taking the square root of Simpson's diversity index across productive rearrangements. The table was pulled from immuneACCESS by TCRdb, which kept in-frame rearrangements only. Such tables lose some clones; where checked, under half of the loss comes from unresolved V genes, and the rest has no known cause. V and J calls and clone size are as listed in that table; D and trimming were resolved from the DNA. This sample is represented by about 100,000 clones; just under 85% of them were singletons. Around an eighth of the sample lies in the top ten.

Each collaborating institution followed its own protocols to collect whole blood in K2EDTA tubes. Collaborator samples were shipped for TCRbeta analysis as frozen whole blood, isolated PBMCs, or DNA extracted from either sample type. CDR1 SGHTA and CDR2 FQGTGA were looked up in the germline V gene. From cysteine to phenylalanine, the CDR3 is 16 amino acids long. CDR3 DNA only is kept here, 48 bases in frame from base 1. V gives up 5 bases and J gives up 0 bases, and the segment between their germline ends measures 11 bases. Here is what the overall study found, with its caveats: The amount of clinical and demographic metadata varied by source and participant and was provided uncurated.

Concerning this clone: Its antigen specificity is not known. No much larger clone is present one base from it, and per-base qualities are unavailable.

The receptor was derived from a man aged 45-60 years with active or convalescent COVID-19. The chain is encoded by TRBV7-3 joined to TRBJ2-6; a tentative D match to TRBD1 spans 6 bases. Sequencing input: peripheral blood. For the CDR3, the sequence is CASSKGHSSGANVLTF. Read as DNA, the sequence is TGTGCCAGCAGCAAGGGACATAGCTCTGGGGCCAACGTCCTGACTTTC.